This T cell receptor beta chain was recorded in a study of identifying expanded T cells in peripheral blood (dated by TCRdb to between 2018 and 2021). A note on the overall study: Technical replicates were generated by sequencing separate aliquots of the same genomic DNA pool, and four replicates were compared pairwise.

No immune events, such as infections, were documented for the healthy donors during the collection period. Blood repertoires from healthy donors were used as a training cohort for calibrating time-dependent variance in a beta-binomial model of differential abundance of T-cell clones. There were some 10 healthy donors in the training cohort, of whom 3 were female and 7 were male. Donor ages ranged from roughly 29 to 64 years, with an average of around 45 years. Obtained from a commercial supplier, whole blood was collected from each healthy donor at three time points set around 13 days apart. For immunosequencing, genomic DNA was extracted from unsorted whole blood. Findings and caveats that apply to the study as a whole: The authors expected that biological variance in healthy repertoires might rise further over much longer intervals, such as months to years. Both the number of clones called differentially abundant and the false-positive rate were significantly reduced by the beta-binomial model across all healthy-donor time intervals. Approximately 1.1 differentially abundant clones were flagged by the binomial model between technical replicates, whereas about 15 and 19 were flagged over two weeks and four weeks, respectively. Across all healthy donors, variance in clone template counts between approximately 2-week samples was found to increase significantly with total template count.

Details on this clone: It has no known antigen specificity. No base quality values were provided; no much bigger clone lies one nucleotide off.

V is shortened by 3 bases, J by 2 bases, and the region joining them spans 11 bases. Sequences MNHNS (CDR1) and SASEGT (CDR2) are obtained from the germline V gene. Measured from the cysteine to the phenylalanine, the CDR3 is 16 residues long. The retained sequence is limited to the CDR3, 48 bases, with the frame set at the first base. TCRbeta CDR3 regions were profiled by bias-controlled multiplex PCR amplification of genomic DNA with the immunoSEQ Assay. Regarding the original processing steps: The absolute abundance of each unique TCRbeta CDR3 region was quantified after sequences were collapsed and filtered. Differential abundance was assessed using a binomial (Fisher-equivalent) model and a beta-binomial model in which time-dependent variance fitted from healthy donors was added. Clones with fewer than 5 combined templates were removed, and a clone was called differentially abundant if the clone's Benjamini-Hochberg FDR was below 0.01. Using the form v = (b*log(k)+a)^2, the beta-binomial variance was modeled as a function of the total template count across the two samples. The source is immuneACCESS, and TCRdb retained only in-frame sequences with V and J called. Part of the clones is not carried over; for the studies checked, unresolved V genes explain less than half of this, and the remainder is unexplained. That table is the source of V, J and clone size, and D and trimming were worked out from the DNA. This sample is represented by about 100,000 clones; over 80% of them were singletons. The top ten clones comprise just over 5.5% of the sample.

The specimen sequenced was blood. This TCR derives from a person between 18 and 69 years old in good health. The chain links TRBV6-1 with TRBJ2-6; the D gene is unclear. The nucleotide sequence is TGTGCCAGCAGTGAGGTCTGGGGTCCTGGGGCCAACGTCCTGACTTTC. This translates into CASSEVWGPGANVLTF.